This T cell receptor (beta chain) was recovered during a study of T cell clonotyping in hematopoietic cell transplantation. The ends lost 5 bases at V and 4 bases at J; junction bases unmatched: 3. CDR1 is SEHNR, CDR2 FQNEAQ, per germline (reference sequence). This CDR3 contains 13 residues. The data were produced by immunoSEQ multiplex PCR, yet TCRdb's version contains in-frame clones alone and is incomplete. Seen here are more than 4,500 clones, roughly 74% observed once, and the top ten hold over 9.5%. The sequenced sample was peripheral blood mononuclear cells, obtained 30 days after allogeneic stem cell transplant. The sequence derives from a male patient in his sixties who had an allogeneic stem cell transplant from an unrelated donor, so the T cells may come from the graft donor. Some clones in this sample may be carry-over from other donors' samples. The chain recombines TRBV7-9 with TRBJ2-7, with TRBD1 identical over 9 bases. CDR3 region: CASSRTGAYEQYF. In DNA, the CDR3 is TGTGCCAGCAGCCGGACAGGGGCGTACGAGCAGTACTTC.